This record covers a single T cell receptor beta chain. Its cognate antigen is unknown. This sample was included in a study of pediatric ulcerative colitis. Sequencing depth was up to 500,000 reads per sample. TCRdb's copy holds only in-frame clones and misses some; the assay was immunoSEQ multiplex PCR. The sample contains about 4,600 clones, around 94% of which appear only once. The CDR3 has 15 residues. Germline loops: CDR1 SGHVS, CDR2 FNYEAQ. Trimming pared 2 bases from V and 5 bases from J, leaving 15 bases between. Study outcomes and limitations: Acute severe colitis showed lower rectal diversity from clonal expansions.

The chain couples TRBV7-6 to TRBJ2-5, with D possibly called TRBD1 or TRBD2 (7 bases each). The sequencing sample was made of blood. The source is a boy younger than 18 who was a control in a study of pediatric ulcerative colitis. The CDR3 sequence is CASSLPRQGGETQYF. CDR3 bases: TGTGCCAGCAGCTTACCCAGACAGGGAGGGGAGACCCAGTACTTC.